The T cell receptor beta chain described here comes from a study of cytomegalovirus exposure and HLA in healthy donors. Study outcomes and limitations: Sequencing had likely introduced a cluster of highly shared sequence variants as an artifact. While the bulk of TCR sequences proved rare, some public TCRs turned up in many donors.

Details on this clone: Antigen unknown.

The junction had 7 bases not matched to a gene; V was cut back by 7 bases and J by 6 bases. This CDR3 has 13 residues. Per the germline V gene, CDR1 is SGHRS and CDR2 is YFSETQ. PCR employed 60 Vbeta and 13 Jbeta primers. In the authors' workflow: It was a later analysis that counted 79 million or so unique TCR beta chains, of which some 9.9 million were shared. Some clones are missing from TCRdb's copy, which holds only in-frame ones; the method was immunoSEQ multiplex PCR. From that table come the V and J calls and clone size; the DNA was used to work out D and trimming. This table has some 96,000 clones, around 80% appearing once.

J is TRBJ2-3 and V is TRBV5-1; TRBD1 aligns across 8 bases. This clonotype was obtained from a woman in her sixties or seventies in good health and CMV-seronegative. Sequencing input: PBMCs. The CDR3 DNA reads TGCGCCAGCTGCCAGGACAGGGAGGATACGCAGTATTTT. Residues: CASCQDREDTQYF.